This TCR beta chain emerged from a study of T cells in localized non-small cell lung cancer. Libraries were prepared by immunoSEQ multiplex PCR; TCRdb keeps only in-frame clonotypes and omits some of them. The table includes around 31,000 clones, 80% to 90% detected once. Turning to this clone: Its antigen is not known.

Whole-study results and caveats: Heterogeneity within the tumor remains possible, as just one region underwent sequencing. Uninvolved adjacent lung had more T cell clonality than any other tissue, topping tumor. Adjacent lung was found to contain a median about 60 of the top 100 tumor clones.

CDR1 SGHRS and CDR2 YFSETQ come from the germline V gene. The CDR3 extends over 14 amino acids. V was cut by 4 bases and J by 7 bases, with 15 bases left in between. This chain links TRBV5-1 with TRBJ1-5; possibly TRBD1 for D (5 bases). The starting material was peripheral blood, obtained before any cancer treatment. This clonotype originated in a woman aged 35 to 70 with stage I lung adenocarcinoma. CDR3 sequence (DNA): TGCGCCAGCAGCCTGTGGGGGGATGAGCAGCCCCAGCATTTT. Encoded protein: CASSLWGDEQPQHF.